This T cell receptor (beta chain) was documented in a study of blood T cell repertoires in COVID-19. The authors' processing: Amplifying reference gene primers gave estimates of nucleated cell counts. Data came from immunoSEQ multiplex PCR; TCRdb stores just in-frame clones and leaves some out. V and J calls and clone size are those listed in that table; D and trimming were worked out from the DNA. This sample has under 300,000 clones, with 85% to 90% found just once. This CDR3 region has 14 residues. The germline V and J ends were trimmed by 5 bases and 4 bases, with 14 bases remaining between them. Germline CDR1 SGHNT, CDR2 YYREEE (reference sequence).

This sequence was found in a woman in her 40s with acute or convalescent COVID-19. The sequenced sample was peripheral blood. V gene TRBV5-4 combines with J gene TRBJ2-3; tentatively, D is TRBD1 (5 bases). The CDR3 sequence: CASRRWSGSDTQYF. CDR3 nucleotides: TGTGCCAGCAGAAGATGGTCAGGGTCAGATACGCAGTATTTT.